This TCR beta chain came from a study of T cell changes during pregnancy in multiple sclerosis. Germline values: CDR1 MDHEN, CDR2 SYDVKM. With 3 bases clipped from V and 2 bases from J, the junction kept 10 bases outside the gene matches. CDR3 length: 18 amino acids. This table comes from immunoSEQ multiplex PCR, and its TCRdb copy is limited to in-frame clones, with some not included. This sample has tens of thousands of clones, with over 85% found just once. V usage is TRBV28 and J usage is TRBJ2-2; TRBD2 matches at 9 bases. Sequenced here: peripheral blood, sampled in the first trimester of pregnancy. This clonotype was obtained from a female donor in good health, enrolled as a control in a pregnancy study. DNA for the CDR3: TGTGCCAGCAGTTTTGGCTTGAGGACTAGCGTCAACACCGGGGAGCTGTTTTTT. Translating gives CASSFGLRTSVNTGELFF. Complete variable domain (other parts from reference TRBV28 and TRBJ2-2): DVKVTQSSRYLVKRTGEKVFLECVQDMDHENMFWYRQDPGLGLRLIYFSYDVKMKEKGDIPEGYSVSREKKERFSLILESASTNQTSMYLCASSFGLRTSVNTGELFFGEGSRLTVL.